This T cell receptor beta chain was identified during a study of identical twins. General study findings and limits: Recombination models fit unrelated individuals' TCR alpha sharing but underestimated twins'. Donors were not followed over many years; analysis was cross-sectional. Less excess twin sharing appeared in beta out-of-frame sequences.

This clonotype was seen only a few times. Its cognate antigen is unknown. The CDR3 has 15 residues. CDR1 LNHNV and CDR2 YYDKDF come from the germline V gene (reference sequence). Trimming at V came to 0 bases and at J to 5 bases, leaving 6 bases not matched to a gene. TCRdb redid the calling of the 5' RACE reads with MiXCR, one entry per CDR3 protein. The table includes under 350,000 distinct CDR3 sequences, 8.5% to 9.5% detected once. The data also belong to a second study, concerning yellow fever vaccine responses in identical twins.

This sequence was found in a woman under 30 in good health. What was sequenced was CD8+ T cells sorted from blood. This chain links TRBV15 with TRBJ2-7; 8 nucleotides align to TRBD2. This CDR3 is CATSRDAGGVDEQYF. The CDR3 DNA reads TGTGCCACCAGCAGAGATGCGGGAGGAGTCGACGAGCAGTACTTC.